This TCR beta chain was captured in a study of T cell repertoires in cytomegalovirus infection. As for the study in general: Through public TCR beta signatures, both CMV infection and matching HLA type were indicated. General observations from the study: There were carriers of CMV plus the relevant HLA, and cumulative public TCR beta family frequency identified them. Ex vivo, HLA-C-restricted CMV-specific TCR beta clonotypes prevailed over the rest of the response.

This clonotype was counted ten times or more. What it binds is unknown. The CDR3 contains 12 residues. TCRdb analysed the reads with MiXCR anew, one entry per CDR3 protein. The table lists hundreds of thousands of distinct CDR3 sequences, roughly 10% of them singletons. This chain joins TRBV23-1 and TRBJ2-3; 9 bases match TRBD1. TRBV23-1 is an ORF; its function is uncertain. The sequence came from a human donor in good health (CMV status not recorded). Some clones in this sample may be carry-over from other donors' samples. Sequenced input: PBMCs. CDR3 region: CAAGQGRNTQYF. The CDR3 coding sequence is TGCGCAGCAGGACAGGGGCGGAATACGCAGTATTTT.